This T cell receptor beta chain is from a study of graft-versus-host responses after intestinal transplantation. Study-level information: Transplant recipients had multivisceral, liver-intestinal, or isolated intestinal grafts. Each recipient received anti-thymocyte globulin induction, then tacrolimus and steroids for 2 to 3 years. Overall study results and limits: Early post-transplant HvG declines were associated with peak circulating GvH clone levels.

Each post-transplant bone marrow sample was taken from the posterior iliac crest or from another site. Some clones are missing from TCRdb's copy, which holds only in-frame ones; the method was immunoSEQ multiplex PCR. The sample lists approximately 70,000 clones; roughly 90% were seen once. About this clone itself: The target antigen is unknown.

The CDR3 spans 14 residues. Germline CDR1 reads MDHEN; CDR2 reads SYDVKM. Trimming left V 2 bases short and J 11 bases short, with 18 bases between. The specimen was bone marrow, collected nearly 750 days after intestinal transplantation. This TCR derives from a human patient who received an intestinal transplant, so some T cells may come from the graft donor. V is TRBV28 and J is TRBJ1-1; the D is unclear. DNA for the CDR3: TGTGCCAGCAGTTTACTGGCAGACCCCTATGGGGCTTTCTTT. Protein product: CASSLLADPYGAFF.